Shown below are 6 T cell receptor beta chains from a single sample sequenced in a study of shared clonotypes between healthy human individuals. The data were produced by immunoSEQ multiplex PCR, yet TCRdb's version contains in-frame clones alone and is incomplete. This table has 300,000 to 400,000 clones, approximately 74% appearing once. The sequencing sample was made of memory CD4+ T cells sorted from blood. Subset reported: CD45RA-negative fraction. The receptors were sampled from a man younger than 45 in good health.

V gene TRBV5-4 combines with J gene TRBJ2-5; 15 bases are shared with TRBD2. V shed 3 bases and J 4 bases; nucleotides not matched to a gene: 10. This CDR3 is 18 amino acids long. Germline-derived CDR1 and CDR2 are SGHNT and YYREEE (reference sequence). For the CDR3, the DNA is TGTGCCAGCAGCTGGGGACTAGCGGGAGGATCGTGGGGAGAGACCCAGTACTTC. This gives the protein CASSWGLAGGSWGETQYF. Based on the CDR3 plus reference TRBV5-4 and TRBJ2-5, the full variable domain is ETGVTQSPTHLIKTRGQQVTLRCSSQSGHNTVSWYQQALGQGPQFIFQYYREEENGRGNFPPRFSGLQFPNYSSELNVNALELDDSALYLCASSWGLAGGSWGETQYFGPGTRLLVL.

This rearrangement joins TRBV2 to TRBJ1-3; D not resolved. This CDR3 is 13 amino acids long. With 7 bases removed from V and 4 bases from J, the gap between germline ends came to 11 bases. Germline lookup yields CDR1 SNHLY and CDR2 FYNNEI. This CDR3 reads CASNLNRGNTIYF. CDR3 DNA: TGTGCCAGCAACCTGAATCGGGGAAACACCATATATTTT.

The V gene is TRBV6-4, the J gene TRBJ2-1; TRBD1 matches 10 bases. With V trimmed by 8 bases and J by 7 bases, 8 bases remained unmatched. Germline CDR1 MRHNA, CDR2 SNTAGT. The CDR3 totals 14 residues. In DNA form, the CDR3 reads TGTGCCAGCCGTCCGACAGGGGGCGGGAATGAGCAGTTCTTC. Its translation: CASRPTGGGNEQFF.

The V gene is TRBV7-8, the J gene TRBJ2-5; 14 positions match TRBD2. The CDR3 runs 18 residues. J lost 5 bases, V lost 2 bases, and 10 bases had no gene match. Germline CDR1 is SGHVS and CDR2 is FQNEAQ. Here the CDR3 DNA reads TGTGCCAGCAGCTTAAGACTAGCGGGAGGGCCTGACGTTGAGACCCAGTACTTC. Protein sequence: CASSLRLAGGPDVETQYF.

J is TRBJ2-1 and V is TRBV7-9; 15 nucleotides match TRBD2. The CDR3 covers 16 residues. V lost 5 bases and J lost 8; bases outside the gene matches: 7. The V gene's germline CDR1 is SEHNR and CDR2 FQNEAQ (reference sequence). The CDR3: CASSRPGLAGGYEQFF. The CDR3 nucleotides read TGTGCCAGCAGCCGCCCGGGACTAGCGGGAGGATATGAGCAGTTCTTC.

This chain joins TRBV7-2 and TRBJ2-6, with unresolved D. The CDR3 contains 13 residues. Germline V gene lookup returns CDR1 SGHTA and CDR2 FQGNSA. V was clipped by 5 bases and J by 4 bases, with 6 bases between them. CDR3 amino acids: CASSPLGANVLTF. In DNA, the CDR3 is TGTGCCAGCAGCCCCCTGGGGGCCAACGTCCTGACTTTC.